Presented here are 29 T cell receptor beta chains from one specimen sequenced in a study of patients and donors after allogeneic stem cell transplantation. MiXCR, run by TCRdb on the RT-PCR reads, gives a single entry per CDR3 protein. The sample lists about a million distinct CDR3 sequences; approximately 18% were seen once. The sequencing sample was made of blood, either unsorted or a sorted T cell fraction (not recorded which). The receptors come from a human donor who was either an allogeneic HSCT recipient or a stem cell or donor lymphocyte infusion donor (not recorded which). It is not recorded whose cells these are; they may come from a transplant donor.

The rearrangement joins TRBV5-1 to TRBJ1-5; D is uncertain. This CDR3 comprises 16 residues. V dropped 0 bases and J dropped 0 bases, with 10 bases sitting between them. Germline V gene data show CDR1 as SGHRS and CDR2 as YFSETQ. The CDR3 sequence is CASSLGQPGSNQPQHF. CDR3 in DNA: TGCGCCAGCAGCTTGGGGCAGCCAGGTAGCAATCAGCCCCAGCATTTT.

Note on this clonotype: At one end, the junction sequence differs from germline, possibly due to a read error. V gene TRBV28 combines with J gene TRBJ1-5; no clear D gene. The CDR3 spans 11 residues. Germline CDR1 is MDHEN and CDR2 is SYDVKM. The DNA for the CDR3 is TGTGCCAGCAGTTTGAAAGGGAAGTTGGATTTT. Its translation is CASSLKGKLDF.

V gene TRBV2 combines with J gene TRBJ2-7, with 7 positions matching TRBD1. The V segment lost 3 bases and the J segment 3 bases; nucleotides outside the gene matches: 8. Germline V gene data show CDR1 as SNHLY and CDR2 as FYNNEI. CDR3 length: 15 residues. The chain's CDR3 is CASSDSPTGSYEQYF. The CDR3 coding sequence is TGTGCCAGCAGTGACTCTCCGACAGGGAGCTACGAGCAGTACTTC. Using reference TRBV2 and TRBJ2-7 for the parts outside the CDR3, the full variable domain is EPEVTQTPSHQVTQMGQEVILRCVPISNHLYFYWYRQILGQKVEFLVSFYNNEISEKSEIFDDQFSVERPDGSNFTLKIRSTKLEDSAMYFCASSDSPTGSYEQYFGPGTRLTVT.

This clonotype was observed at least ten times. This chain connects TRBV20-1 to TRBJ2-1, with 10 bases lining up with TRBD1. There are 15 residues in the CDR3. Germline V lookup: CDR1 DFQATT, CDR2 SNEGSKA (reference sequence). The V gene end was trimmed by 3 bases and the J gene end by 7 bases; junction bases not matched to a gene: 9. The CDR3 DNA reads TGCAGTGCTAGGAAGACAGGGGGCGCCGGAAATGAGCAGTTCTTC. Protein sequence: CSARKTGGAGNEQFF.

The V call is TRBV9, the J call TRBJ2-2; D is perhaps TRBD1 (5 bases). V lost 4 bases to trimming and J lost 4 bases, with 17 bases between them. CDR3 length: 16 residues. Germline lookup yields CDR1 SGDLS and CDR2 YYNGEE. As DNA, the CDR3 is TGTGCCAGCAGCACCACAGGTGGCTCGGGCACCGGGGAGCTGTTTTTT. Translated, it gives CASSTTGGSGTGELFF.

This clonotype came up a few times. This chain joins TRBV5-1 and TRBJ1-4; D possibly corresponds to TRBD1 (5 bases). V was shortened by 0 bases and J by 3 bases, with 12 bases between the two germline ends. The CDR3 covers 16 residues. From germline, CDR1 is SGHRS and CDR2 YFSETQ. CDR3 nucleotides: TGCGCCAGCAGCTTGGACGGGACGGTGGCTAATGAAAAACTGTTTTTT. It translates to CASSLDGTVANEKLFF.

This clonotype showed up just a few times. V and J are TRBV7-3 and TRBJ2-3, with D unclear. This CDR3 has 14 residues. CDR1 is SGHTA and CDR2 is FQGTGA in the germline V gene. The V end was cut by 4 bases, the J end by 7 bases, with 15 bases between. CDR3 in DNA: TGTGCCAGCAGCTCGGACCCTCCACCTAATACGCAGTATTTT. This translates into CASSSDPPPNTQYF.

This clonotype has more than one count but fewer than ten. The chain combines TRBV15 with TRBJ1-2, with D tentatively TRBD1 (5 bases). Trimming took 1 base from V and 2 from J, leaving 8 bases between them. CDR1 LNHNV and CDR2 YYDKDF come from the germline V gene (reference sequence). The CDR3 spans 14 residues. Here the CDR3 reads CATSRAGGNYGYTF. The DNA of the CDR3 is TGTGCCACCAGCAGAGCGGGGGGGAACTATGGCTACACCTTC.

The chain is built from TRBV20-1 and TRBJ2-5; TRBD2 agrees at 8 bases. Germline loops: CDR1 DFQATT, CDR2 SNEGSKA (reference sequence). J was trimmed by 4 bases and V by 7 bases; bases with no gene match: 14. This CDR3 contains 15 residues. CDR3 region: CSGSDGAGGGETQYF. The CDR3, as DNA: TGCAGTGGCTCCGACGGGGCGGGAGGAGGAGAGACCCAGTACTTC.

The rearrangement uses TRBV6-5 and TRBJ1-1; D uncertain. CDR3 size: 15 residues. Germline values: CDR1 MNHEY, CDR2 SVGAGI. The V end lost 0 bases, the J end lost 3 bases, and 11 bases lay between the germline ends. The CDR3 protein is CASSYSVTQDTEAFF. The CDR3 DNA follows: TGTGCCAGCAGTTACTCGGTGACCCAGGACACTGAAGCTTTCTTT.

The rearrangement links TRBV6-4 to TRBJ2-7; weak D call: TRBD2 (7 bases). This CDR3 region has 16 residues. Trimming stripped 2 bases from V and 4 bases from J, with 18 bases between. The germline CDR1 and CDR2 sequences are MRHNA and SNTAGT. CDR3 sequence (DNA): TGTGCCAGCAGTGACCTGCCGGGGGCGGGAGATTACGAGCAGTACTTC. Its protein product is CASSDLPGAGDYEQYF.

In DNA, the CDR3 is TGTGCCACCAGTGATTCTCCCGGAGAAGCTTTCTTT. This translates into CATSDSPGEAFF. The rearrangement links TRBV24-1 to TRBJ1-1; D gene uncertain. V was pared by 2 bases and J by 8 bases, with 8 bases between. The length of the CDR3 is 12 residues. CDR1 and CDR2 from the germline V gene are KGHDR and SFDVKD.

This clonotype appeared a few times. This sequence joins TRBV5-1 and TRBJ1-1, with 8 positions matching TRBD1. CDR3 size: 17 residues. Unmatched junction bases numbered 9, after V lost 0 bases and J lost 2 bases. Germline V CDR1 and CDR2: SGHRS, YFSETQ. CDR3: CASSLGAGGPSNTEAFF. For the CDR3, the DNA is TGCGCCAGCAGCTTGGGGGCAGGGGGCCCCTCTAACACTGAAGCTTTCTTT.

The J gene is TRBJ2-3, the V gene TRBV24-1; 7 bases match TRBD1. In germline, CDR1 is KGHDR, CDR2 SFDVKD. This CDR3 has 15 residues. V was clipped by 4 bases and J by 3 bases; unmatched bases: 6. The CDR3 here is CATSDRQGWTDTQYF. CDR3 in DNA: TGTGCCACCAGTGACAGACAGGGTTGGACAGATACGCAGTATTTT.

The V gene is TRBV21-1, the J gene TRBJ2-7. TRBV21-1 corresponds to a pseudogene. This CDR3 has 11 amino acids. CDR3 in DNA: TGTGCCAGCAGCAAAGGGCAGGTGTGGGGCTTT. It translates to CASSKGQVWGF.

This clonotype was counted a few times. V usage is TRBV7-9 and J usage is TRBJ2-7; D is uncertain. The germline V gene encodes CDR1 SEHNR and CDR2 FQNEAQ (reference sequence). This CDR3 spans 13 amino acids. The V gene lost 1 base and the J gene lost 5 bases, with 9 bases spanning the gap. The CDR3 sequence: CASSLVVGNEQYF. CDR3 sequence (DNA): TGTGCCAGCAGCTTAGTGGTAGGGAACGAGCAGTACTTC.

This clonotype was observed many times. CDR3 in DNA: TGCGCCAGCAGCTTGGCTACCAGACCCCGAACTAGCACAGATACGCAGTATTTT. This gives the protein CASSLATRPRTSTDTQYF. The chain couples TRBV5-1 to TRBJ2-3; D is unresolved. CDR3 length equals 18 residues. Per the germline V gene, CDR1 is SGHRS and CDR2 is YFSETQ. The V gene lost 0 bases and the J gene lost 0 bases, with 17 bases spanning the gap.

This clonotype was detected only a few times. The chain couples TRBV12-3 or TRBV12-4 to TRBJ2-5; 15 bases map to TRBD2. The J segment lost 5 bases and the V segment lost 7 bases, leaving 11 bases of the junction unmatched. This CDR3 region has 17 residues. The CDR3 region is CASNSGLAGGGGETQYF. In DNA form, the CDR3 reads TGTGCCAGCAACTCTGGACTAGCGGGAGGGGGTGGCGAGACCCAGTACTTC.

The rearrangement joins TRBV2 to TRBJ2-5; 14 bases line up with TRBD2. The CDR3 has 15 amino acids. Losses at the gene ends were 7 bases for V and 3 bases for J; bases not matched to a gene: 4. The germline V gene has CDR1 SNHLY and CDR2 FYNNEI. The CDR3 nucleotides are TGTGCCAGCACCGGGACTAGCGGGAGTAAAGAGACCCAGTACTTC. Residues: CASTGTSGSKETQYF. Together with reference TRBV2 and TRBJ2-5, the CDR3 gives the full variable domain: EPEVTQTPSHQVTQMGQEVILRCVPISNHLYFYWYRQILGQKVEFLVSFYNNEISEKSEIFDDQFSVERPDGSNFTLKIRSTKLEDSAMYFCASTGTSGSKETQYFGPGTRLLVL.

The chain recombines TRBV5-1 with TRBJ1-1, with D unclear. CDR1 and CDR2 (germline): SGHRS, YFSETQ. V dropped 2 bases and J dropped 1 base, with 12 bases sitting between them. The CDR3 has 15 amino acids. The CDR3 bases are TGCGCCAGCAGCTTAAATCCAACGGGGAACACTGAAGCTTTCTTT. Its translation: CASSLNPTGNTEAFF.

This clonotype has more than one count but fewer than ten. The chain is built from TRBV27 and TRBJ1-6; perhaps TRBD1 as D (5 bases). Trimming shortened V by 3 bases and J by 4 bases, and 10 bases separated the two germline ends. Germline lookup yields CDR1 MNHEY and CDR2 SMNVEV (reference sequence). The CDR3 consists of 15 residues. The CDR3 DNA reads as TGTGCCAGCAGTTTGTTTGGGGGATATAATTCACCCCTCCACTTT. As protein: CASSLFGGYNSPLHF.

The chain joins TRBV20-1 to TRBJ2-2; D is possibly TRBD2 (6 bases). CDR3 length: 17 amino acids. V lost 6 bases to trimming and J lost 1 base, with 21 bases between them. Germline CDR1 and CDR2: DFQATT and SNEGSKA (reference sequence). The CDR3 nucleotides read TGCAGTGCCTGGGGGGTTAAAAGGGACCAGAACACCGGGGAGCTGTTTTTT. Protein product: CSAWGVKRDQNTGELFF.

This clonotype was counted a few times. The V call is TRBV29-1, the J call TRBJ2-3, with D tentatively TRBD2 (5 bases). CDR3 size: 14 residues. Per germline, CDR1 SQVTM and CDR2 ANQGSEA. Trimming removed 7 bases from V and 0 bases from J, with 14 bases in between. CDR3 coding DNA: TGCAGCGCTGGGAGAGTAGTAAGCACAGATACGCAGTATTTT. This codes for CSAGRVVSTDTQYF.

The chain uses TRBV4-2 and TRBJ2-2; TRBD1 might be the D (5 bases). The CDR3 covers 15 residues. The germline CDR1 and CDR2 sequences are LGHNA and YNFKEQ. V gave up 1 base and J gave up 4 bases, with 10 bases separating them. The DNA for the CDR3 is TGTGCCAGCAGCCAAGTGGGGCCCGTCACCGGGGAGCTGTTTTTT. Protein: CASSQVGPVTGELFF.

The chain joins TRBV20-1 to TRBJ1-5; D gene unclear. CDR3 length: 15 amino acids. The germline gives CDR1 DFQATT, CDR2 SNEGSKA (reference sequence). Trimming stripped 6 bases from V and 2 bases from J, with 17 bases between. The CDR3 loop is CSAKRSRSGNQPQHF. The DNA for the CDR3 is TGCAGTGCAAAGCGGTCCCGGAGCGGCAATCAGCCCCAGCATTTT.

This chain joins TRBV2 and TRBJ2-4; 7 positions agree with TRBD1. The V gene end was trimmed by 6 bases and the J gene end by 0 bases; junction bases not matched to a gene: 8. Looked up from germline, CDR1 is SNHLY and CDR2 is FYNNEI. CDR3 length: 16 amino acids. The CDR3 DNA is TGTGCCAGCAGGCCAAAACAGGGGTCAGCCAAAAACATTCAGTACTTC. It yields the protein CASRPKQGSAKNIQYF.

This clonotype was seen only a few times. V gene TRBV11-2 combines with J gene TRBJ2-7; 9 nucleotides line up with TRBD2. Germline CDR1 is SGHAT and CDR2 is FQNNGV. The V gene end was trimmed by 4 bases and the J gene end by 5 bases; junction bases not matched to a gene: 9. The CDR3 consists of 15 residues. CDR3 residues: CASSSLAGVPHEQYF. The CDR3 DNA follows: TGTGCCAGCAGCTCATTAGCGGGAGTCCCCCACGAGCAGTACTTC.

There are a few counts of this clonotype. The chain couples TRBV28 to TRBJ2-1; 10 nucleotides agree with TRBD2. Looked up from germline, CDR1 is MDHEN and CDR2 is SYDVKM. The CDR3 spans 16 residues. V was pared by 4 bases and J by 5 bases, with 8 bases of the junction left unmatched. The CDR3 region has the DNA TGTGCCAGCAGTTCCCATAGCGGGGGGCGGCACAATGAGCAGTTCTTC. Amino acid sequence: CASSSHSGGRHNEQFF.

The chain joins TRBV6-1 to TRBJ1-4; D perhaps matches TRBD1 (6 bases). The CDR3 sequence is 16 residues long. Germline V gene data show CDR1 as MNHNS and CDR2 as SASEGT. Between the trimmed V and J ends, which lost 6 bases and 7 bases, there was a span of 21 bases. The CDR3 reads CASRGSGHRPSEKLFF. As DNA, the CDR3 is TGTGCCAGCAGGGGTTCGGGACACCGGCCGAGTGAAAAACTGTTTTTT.